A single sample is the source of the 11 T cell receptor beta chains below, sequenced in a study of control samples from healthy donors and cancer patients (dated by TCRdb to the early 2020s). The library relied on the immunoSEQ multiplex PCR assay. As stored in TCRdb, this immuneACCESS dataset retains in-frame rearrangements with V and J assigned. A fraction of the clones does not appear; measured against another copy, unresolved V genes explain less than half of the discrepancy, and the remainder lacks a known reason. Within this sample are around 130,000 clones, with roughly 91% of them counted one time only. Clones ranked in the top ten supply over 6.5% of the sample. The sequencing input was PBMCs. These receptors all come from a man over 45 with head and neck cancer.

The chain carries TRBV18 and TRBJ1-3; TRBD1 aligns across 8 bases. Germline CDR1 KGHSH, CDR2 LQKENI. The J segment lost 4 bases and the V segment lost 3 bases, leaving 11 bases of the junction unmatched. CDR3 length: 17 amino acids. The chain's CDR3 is CASSPQFQGAGGNTIYF. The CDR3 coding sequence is TGTGCCAGCTCACCTCAATTCCAGGGGGCTGGAGGAAACACCATATATTTT. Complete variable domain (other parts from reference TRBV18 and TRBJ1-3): NAGVMQNPRHLVRRRGQEARLRCSPMKGHSHVYWYRQLPEEGLKFMVYLQKENIIDESGMPKERFSAEFPKEGPSILRIQQVVRGDSAAYFCASSPQFQGAGGNTIYFGEGSWLTVV.

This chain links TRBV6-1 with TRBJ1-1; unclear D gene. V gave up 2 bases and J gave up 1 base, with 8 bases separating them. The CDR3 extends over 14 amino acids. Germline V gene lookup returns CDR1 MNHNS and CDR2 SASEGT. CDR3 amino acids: CASSEWESNTEAFF. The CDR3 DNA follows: TGTGCCAGCAGTGAATGGGAATCGAACACTGAAGCTTTCTTT.

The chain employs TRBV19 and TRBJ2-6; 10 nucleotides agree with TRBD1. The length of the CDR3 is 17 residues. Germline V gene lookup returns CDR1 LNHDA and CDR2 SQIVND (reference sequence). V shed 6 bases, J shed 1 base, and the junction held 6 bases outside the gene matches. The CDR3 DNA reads TGTGCCAGTAGCCGACAGGGGGCTAGGTCTGGGGCCAACGTCCTGACTTTC. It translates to CASSRQGARSGANVLTF.

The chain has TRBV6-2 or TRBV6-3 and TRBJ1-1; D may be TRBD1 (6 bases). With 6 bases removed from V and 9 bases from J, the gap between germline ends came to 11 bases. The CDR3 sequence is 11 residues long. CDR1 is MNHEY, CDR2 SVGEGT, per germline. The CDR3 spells CASSLGHQAFF. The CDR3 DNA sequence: TGTGCCAGCAGCTTGGGACACCAAGCTTTCTTT.

DNA for the CDR3: TGTGCCAGCTCCGTGCTGCTCAACGGGAGGGAGTACTTC. This translates into CASSVLLNGREYF. The chain recombines TRBV2 with TRBJ2-4; 8 bases line up with TRBD2. Germline CDR1 reads SNHLY; CDR2 reads FYNNEI. This CDR3 spans 13 amino acids. V was pared by 8 bases and J by 14 bases, with 14 bases of the junction left unmatched.

CDR3 DNA: TGTGCCAGCAGCCGTATAGCGGGAACGGGTTTTGTAGAGCAGTACTTC. Translating gives CASSRIAGTGFVEQYF. This rearrangement joins TRBV11-2 to TRBJ2-7; 8 bases are shared with TRBD2. Germline CDR1 and CDR2: SGHAT and FQNNGV. The CDR3 is made up of 16 amino acids. Unmatched junction bases numbered 16, after V lost 5 bases and J lost 7 bases.

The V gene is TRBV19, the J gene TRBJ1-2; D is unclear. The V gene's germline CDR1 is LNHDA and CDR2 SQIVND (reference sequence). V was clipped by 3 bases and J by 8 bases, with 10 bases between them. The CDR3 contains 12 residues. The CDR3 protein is CASSIGSRGYTF. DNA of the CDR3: TGTGCCAGTAGTATCGGCAGCCGGGGCTACACCTTC.

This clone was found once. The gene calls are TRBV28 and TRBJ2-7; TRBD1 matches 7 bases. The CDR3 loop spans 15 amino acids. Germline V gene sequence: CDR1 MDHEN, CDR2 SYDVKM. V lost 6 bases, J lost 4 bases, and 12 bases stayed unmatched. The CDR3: CASSNPRQGVYEQYF. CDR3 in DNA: TGTGCCAGCAGCAACCCCAGACAGGGAGTTTACGAGCAGTACTTC. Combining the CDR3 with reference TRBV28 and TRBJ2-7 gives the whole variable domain DVKVTQSSRYLVKRTGEKVFLECVQDMDHENMFWYRQDPGLGLRLIYFSYDVKMKEKGDIPEGYSVSREKKERFSLILESASTNQTSMYLCASSNPRQGVYEQYFGPGTRLTVT.

CDR3 sequence (DNA): TGTGCCAGCAGTTACTCAGGAAGCGGTGAAAAACTGTTTTTT. Translated, it gives CASSYSGSGEKLFF. V is TRBV6-5 and J is TRBJ1-4; D unresolved. Trimming removed 0 bases at V and 7 bases at J, with 9 bases between. The CDR3 runs to 14 residues. Germline V gene lookup returns CDR1 MNHEY and CDR2 SVGAGI.

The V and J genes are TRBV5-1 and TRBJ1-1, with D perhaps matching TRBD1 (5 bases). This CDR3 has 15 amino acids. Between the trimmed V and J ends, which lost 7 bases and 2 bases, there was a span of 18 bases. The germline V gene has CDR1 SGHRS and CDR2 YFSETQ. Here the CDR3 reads CASGLRQFGNTEAFF. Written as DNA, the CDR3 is TGCGCCAGCGGGCTACGACAGTTCGGTAACACTGAAGCTTTCTTT.

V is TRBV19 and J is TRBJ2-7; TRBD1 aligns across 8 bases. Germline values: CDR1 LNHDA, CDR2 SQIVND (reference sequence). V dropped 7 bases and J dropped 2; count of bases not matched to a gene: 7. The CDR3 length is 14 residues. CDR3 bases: TGTGCCAGTACGACAGGGGCTGCCCCCTACGAGCAGTACTTC. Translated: CASTTGAAPYEQYF.